The next 22 T cell receptor beta chains were all read from a single sample in a study of Graves' ophthalmopathy and Graves' hyperthyroidism. Using RNA transcripts, the TCR beta CDR3 regions were amplified. HTBI primers were used in a first-round RT-PCR, which preceded a second-round multiplex PCR. MiXCR, run by TCRdb on the multiplex PCR reads, gives a single entry per CDR3 protein. Of just over 600,000 distinct CDR3 sequences in the sample, about 24% were seen once. Sequenced input: peripheral blood. The receptors here all came from a young woman with stable Graves' hyperthyroidism. Some clones in this sample may be carry-over from other donors' samples.

This clonotype was seen at least ten times. The chain carries TRBV19 and TRBJ1-1, with 7 bases matching TRBD1. This CDR3 comprises 15 residues. CDR1 and CDR2 from the germline V gene are LNHDA and SQIVND (reference sequence). The V gene end was trimmed by 5 bases and the J gene end by 1 base; junction bases not matched to a gene: 7. The CDR3 DNA sequence: TGTGCCAGTAGTGCCCAACGGACAGGGAACACTGAAGCTTTCTTT. This translates into CASSAQRTGNTEAFF.

The chain employs TRBV12-3 or TRBV12-4 and TRBJ1-1; maybe TRBD1 (5 bases). Between the trimmed V and J ends, which lost 0 bases and 4 bases, there was a span of 18 bases. This CDR3 has 17 residues. CDR3 amino acids: CASSLALRGGIGTEAFF. CDR3 DNA sequence: TGTGCCAGCAGTTTAGCGCTAAGGGGCGGAATCGGCACTGAAGCTTTCTTT.

The sample holds many counts of this clonotype. The chain couples TRBV20-1 to TRBJ2-7; 10 nucleotides line up with TRBD2. The germline V gene encodes CDR1 DFQATT and CDR2 SNEGSKA (reference sequence). V lost 7 bases to trimming and J lost 2 bases; unmatched junction nucleotides: 2. CDR3 length: 12 residues. CDR3 loop: CSVGLAAYEQYF. For the CDR3, the DNA is TGCAGTGTTGGACTAGCGGCCTACGAGCAGTACTTC.

This clonotype was counted at least ten times. The chain couples TRBV13 to TRBJ2-7, with D perhaps TRBD2 (6 bases). Trimming left V 2 bases short and J 4 bases short, with 12 bases between. CDR3 size: 14 residues. The germline V gene encodes CDR1 PRHDT and CDR2 FYEKMQ (reference sequence). The CDR3 here is CASSLYGSTYEQYF. Written as DNA, the CDR3 is TGTGCCAGCAGCTTATACGGGAGCACGTACGAGCAGTACTTC.

This clonotype has ten or more counts. The gene calls are TRBV5-1 and TRBJ1-1; TRBD1 aligns across 7 bases. The germline V gene encodes CDR1 SGHRS and CDR2 YFSETQ. CDR3 length: 14 amino acids. Unmatched junction bases numbered 4, after V lost 4 bases and J lost 1 base. The CDR3 loop reads CASSRGTENTEAFF. DNA of the CDR3: TGCGCCAGCAGCCGCGGGACAGAGAACACTGAAGCTTTCTTT.

This clonotype appeared many times. The CDR3 loop reads CASSFSWENTEAFF. CDR3 nucleotides: TGTGCCAGCAGTTTCAGCTGGGAAAACACTGAAGCTTTCTTT. The chain combines TRBV28 with TRBJ1-1; D ambiguous. CDR1 is MDHEN and CDR2 is SYDVKM in the germline V gene. CDR3 length: 14 amino acids. V was pared by 3 bases and J by 2 bases, with 10 bases between. The full variable domain, rest sourced from reference TRBV28 and TRBJ1-1, is DVKVTQSSRYLVKRTGEKVFLECVQDMDHENMFWYRQDPGLGLRLIYFSYDVKMKEKGDIPEGYSVSREKKERFSLILESASTNQTSMYLCASSFSWENTEAFFGQGTRLTVV.

This clonotype was picked up one time. A much larger clone is a single base away; this may be a read error. The rearrangement links TRBV20-1 to TRBJ2-4, with 9 bases lining up with TRBD2. CDR3 size: 14 residues. Germline CDR1 reads DFQATT; CDR2 reads SNEGSKA (reference sequence). The CDR3 bases are TGCAGTGCGAGATCGGGACTAGCCAAAAACATTCGGTACTTC. Protein sequence: CSARSGLAKNIRYF.

The sample holds many counts of this clonotype. The junction differs from germline at one of its ends, possibly a read error. This chain links TRBV12-3 or TRBV12-4 with TRBJ2-2, with D maybe TRBD1 (5 bases). CDR3 length: 16 amino acids. The CDR3 loop is CASILRGSARTGELFF. CDR3 nucleotides: TGTGCCAGCATTTTAAGGGGCTCCGCTAGGACCGGGGAGCTGTTTTTT.

This clonotype was seen at least ten times. This chain links TRBV2 with TRBJ1-6; TRBD1 matches at 7 bases. Germline CDR1 reads SNHLY; CDR2 reads FYNNEI. The CDR3 loop spans 13 amino acids. The ends lost 11 bases at V and 7 bases at J; junction bases unmatched: 8. CDR3 sequence: CARQGAENSPLHF. CDR3 sequence (DNA): TGTGCCCGACAGGGCGCGGAGAATTCACCCCTCCACTTT.

There are many counts of this clonotype. The gene calls are TRBV5-1 and TRBJ2-7; 9 bases are shared with TRBD1. Germline V lookup: CDR1 SGHRS, CDR2 YFSETQ. The J segment lost 7 bases and the V segment lost 4 bases, leaving 12 bases of the junction unmatched. This CDR3 comprises 15 residues. The CDR3 sequence: CASSIWGQGGREQYF. Here the CDR3 DNA reads TGCGCCAGCAGCATATGGGGACAGGGCGGTAGAGAGCAGTACTTC.

This sequence joins TRBV6-1 and TRBJ2-5; TRBD1 aligns across 8 bases. The V and J ends lost 6 bases and 5 bases, in that order; junction bases with no gene match: 8. This CDR3 has 14 amino acids. The germline CDR1 and CDR2 sequences are MNHNS and SASEGT. This CDR3 reads CASREGQVRETQYF. The CDR3 nucleotides read TGTGCCAGCAGGGAGGGACAGGTTCGGGAGACCCAGTACTTC.

This clonotype has at least ten counts. This chain links TRBV28 with TRBJ2-5, with TRBD2 identical over 8 bases. Germline lookup yields CDR1 MDHEN and CDR2 SYDVKM. Trimming cost V 5 bases and J 5 bases; bases outside gene matches: 13. The CDR3 sequence is 16 residues long. CDR3 sequence reads: CASSPRRAGVAETQYF. For the CDR3, the DNA is TGTGCCAGCAGTCCCCGCCGAGCGGGAGTTGCGGAGACCCAGTACTTC.

This clonotype showed up many times. The J gene is TRBJ2-7, the V gene TRBV20-1; D remains unclear. Looked up from germline, CDR1 is DFQATT and CDR2 is SNEGSKA (reference sequence). This CDR3 region has 13 residues. Deletions cut 0 bases from V and 5 bases from J, with 11 bases between. Here the CDR3 reads CSAREEGSNEQYF. The CDR3 nucleotides read TGCAGTGCTAGAGAGGAAGGGTCAAACGAGCAGTACTTC.

This clonotype was observed a single time. This could be a read error, since a much larger clone is one nucleotide away. In nucleotides, the CDR3 is TGCAGCGTTTACACAGGGTGGTACGAGCAGCACTTC. Amino acids: CSVYTGWYEQHF. The chain combines TRBV29-1 with TRBJ2-7; D may be TRBD1 (6 bases). Germline V gene sequence: CDR1 SQVTM, CDR2 ANQGSEA. This CDR3 is 12 amino acids long.

The chain recombines TRBV24-1 with TRBJ1-1; D is undetermined. Germline CDR1 and CDR2: KGHDR and SFDVKD. This CDR3 region has 13 residues. Trimming cost V 2 bases and J 1 base, with 4 bases left between them. CDR3 nucleotides: TGTGCCACCAGTGATTACAGGAACACTGAAGCTTTCTTT. Its translation: CATSDYRNTEAFF.

In this sample, this clonotype turned up many times. This sequence joins TRBV7-2 and TRBJ2-5; 8 bases fit TRBD1. This CDR3 has 15 residues. The trim removed 1 base at V and 0 bases at J, leaving 1 base unmatched. Germline loops: CDR1 SGHTA, CDR2 FQGNSA. In nucleotides, the CDR3 is TGTGCCAGCAGCTTAGGGGGACAGGACCAAGAGACCCAGTACTTC. Translating gives CASSLGGQDQETQYF.

This clonotype was counted ten times or more. The chain uses TRBV5-1 and TRBJ2-7; D gene unclear. The V gene's germline CDR1 is SGHRS and CDR2 YFSETQ. This CDR3 is built from 13 residues. V was shortened by 3 bases and J by 3 bases, with 10 bases between the two germline ends. CDR3 residues: CASSSHDGYEQYF. In nucleotides, the CDR3 is TGCGCCAGCAGCTCACATGACGGCTACGAGCAGTACTTC.

CDR3: CASSLSGTGKGEQYF. In DNA form, the CDR3 reads TGTGCCAGCAGTTTATCCGGGACAGGGAAAGGCGAGCAGTACTTC. The chain carries TRBV12-3 or TRBV12-4 and TRBJ2-7; TRBD1 agrees at 9 bases. CDR3 size: 15 residues. The V gene end was trimmed by 2 bases and the J gene end by 6 bases; junction bases not matched to a gene: 8.

This clonotype has only a few counts. This chain's CDR3 is CASSFSLKNTEAFF. CDR3 nucleotides: TGTGCCAGCAGCTTTTCGCTCAAGAACACTGAAGCTTTCTTT. This chain joins TRBV13 and TRBJ1-1, with D hard to call. Germline CDR1 and CDR2: PRHDT and FYEKMQ (reference sequence). The ends were cut back, 3 bases at V and 1 base at J, with 9 bases in the middle. This CDR3 is 14 amino acids long.

This clonotype was seen repeatedly, ten times or more. The chain uses TRBV20-1 and TRBJ2-7; TRBD1 might be the D (6 bases). The length of the CDR3 is 14 residues. Germline values: CDR1 DFQATT, CDR2 SNEGSKA (reference sequence). Trimming removed 5 bases at V and 3 bases at J, with 17 bases between. The CDR3 DNA is TGCAGTGCTCAGATACAGGGAGTTCTCTACGAGCAGTACTTC. The encoded protein is CSAQIQGVLYEQYF.

The chain's CDR3 is CASNRPATDTQYF. The CDR3 bases are TGTGCCAGCAACCGCCCAGCAACAGATACGCAGTATTTT. The V call is TRBV6-1, the J call TRBJ2-3; D is unclear. From germline, CDR1 is MNHNS and CDR2 SASEGT. The V and J ends lost 7 bases and 3 bases respectively, with 11 bases between them. The CDR3 sequence is 13 residues long.

At least ten counts were recorded for this clonotype. The chain recombines TRBV20-1 with TRBJ2-7; no clear D. Germline assignment: CDR1 DFQATT and CDR2 SNEGSKA (reference sequence). Trimming shortened V by 3 bases and J by 5 bases, and 11 bases separated the two germline ends. CDR3 length: 12 residues. The CDR3 loop is CSASGADHEQYF. The CDR3 DNA reads TGCAGTGCTAGCGGTGCTGATCACGAGCAGTACTTC.